This TCR beta chain comes out of a study of shared clonotypes between healthy human individuals. Here immunoSEQ multiplex PCR was the method, and the copy in TCRdb shows in-frame clones only, minus some. Here the sample spans approximately 980,000 clones, approximately 80% being singletons. As concerns this clone: Its antigen remains unknown.

Study findings and constraints: Between a handful of donors, naive CD4 clonotypes were shared at a level of approximately 5%.

Germline V gene sequence: CDR1 SEHNR, CDR2 FQNEAQ (reference sequence). This CDR3 comprises 15 residues. Trimming removed 5 bases at V and 10 bases at J, with 18 bases between. This receptor was obtained from a man between 18 and 35 years old in good health. The chain combines TRBV7-9 with TRBJ1-6, with D perhaps matching TRBD1 (6 bases). Sequencing was done on a sample of memory CD4+ T cells sorted from blood. Indicated subset: CD45RA-negative fraction. DNA of the CDR3: TGTGCCAGCAGCCTCTCCGGGGCAGGGGAGTCACCCCTCCACTTT. It specifies CASSLSGAGESPLHF.